What follows is one T cell receptor (beta chain) and its context. Its antigen is unknown. This entry comes from a study of cytomegalovirus exposure and HLA in healthy donors. Study-level background: A subsequent analysis stated that the 100 to 150 validation repertoires were run on the same platform as the roughly 670 first-cohort repertoires.

The data were produced by immunoSEQ multiplex PCR, yet TCRdb's version contains in-frame clones alone and is incomplete. Altogether under 200,000 clones are present, 75% to 95% being singletons, with the ten largest covering over 2.5%. Looked up from germline, CDR1 is KGHSH and CDR2 is LQKENI. With 7 bases removed from V and 2 bases from J, the gap between germline ends came to 16 bases. This CDR3 is 15 amino acids long. Findings of the study overall: High specificity and sensitivity for cytomegalovirus status were reported for the classifier. Investigators reported about 160 TCR beta chains as tied to cytomegalovirus.

The donors were part of the validation cohort, which consisted of about 130 subjects and was separate from the first cohort of about 670 subjects. Sequencing used PBMCs. The receptor comes from a young woman in good health and CMV-seropositive. J is TRBJ2-3 and V is TRBV18, with a weak D call TRBD2 (5 bases). CDR3 sequence: CASFTARTHTDTQYF. CDR3 coding DNA: TGTGCCAGCTTTACAGCCCGGACTCACACAGATACGCAGTATTTT.